These T cell receptor beta chains were read from a single sample in a study of OX40 agonist ivuxolimab in advanced cancers. TCRdb keeps only in-frame clones here, not all; method: immunoSEQ multiplex PCR. The repertoire holds roughly 100,000 clones, with about 96% as singletons. The material was CD4+ or CD8+ T cells sorted from blood, obtained in a trial of the OX40 agonist ivuxolimab. The receptors were sampled from an adult with an advanced solid tumor such as melanoma, head and neck, liver or kidney cancer. Each CDR3 is given with its conserved first and last residue. D genes are given only for firm matches. Size is stated for part of the rows, as once, few or many counts, or as a class when the clone is expanded.

j_call clone_size d_call v_call cdr3_aa cdr3_nt
TRBJ1-4 NA NA TRBV5-1 CASSREGSRGVGEKLFF TGCGCCAGCAGCCGCGAGGGGTCGCGCGGGGTTGGAGAAAAACTGTTTTTT
TRBJ2-3 NA TRBD1 TRBV27 CASSFGAGGADTQYF TGTGCCAGCAGTTTCGGAGCAGGGGGAGCAGATACGCAGTATTTT
TRBJ1-4 once NA TRBV18 CASSPSVADNEKLFF TGTGCCAGCTCACCGAGCGTAGCAGATAATGAAAAACTGTTTTTT
TRBJ2-7 NA NA TRBV15 CATRGGGPGEQYF TGTGCCACCAGGGGAGGGGGGCCCGGCGAGCAGTACTTC
TRBJ2-1 NA TRBD1 TRBV9 CASSVLNVEPGQVGFF TGTGCCAGCAGCGTATTGAATGTGGAGCCCGGACAGGTGGGGTTCTTC
TRBJ2-1 once TRBD2 TRBV27 CASSSSGGNEQFF TGTGCCAGCAGTTCTAGCGGGGGCAATGAGCAGTTCTTC
TRBJ1-1 NA NA TRBV29-1 CSVEEQGITEAFF TGCAGCGTTGAAGAGCAGGGTATTACTGAAGCTTTCTTT
TRBJ1-2 NA TRBD1 TRBV25-1 CASSESGTGYGYTF TGTGCCAGCAGTGAATCCGGGACAGGATATGGCTACACCTTC
TRBJ1-4 few TRBD1 TRBV4-1 CASSQVLTGWFEKLFF TGCGCCAGCAGCCAAGTTCTGACAGGGTGGTTTGAAAAACTGTTTTTT
TRBJ1-1 NA TRBD1 TRBV19 CASTILETGEAFF TGTGCCAGTACCATACTCGAGACAGGGGAAGCTTTCTTT
TRBJ2-3 NA TRBD1 TRBV28 CASSLTGGEADTQYF TGTGCCAGCTCCCTGACAGGGGGCGAAGCAGATACGCAGTATTTT
TRBJ2-3 NA NA TRBV5-4 CASRAGQFTDTQYF TGTGCCAGCAGGGCCGGACAGTTCACAGATACGCAGTATTTT
TRBJ2-1 NA TRBD2 TRBV5-4 CASSGLAYNEQFF TGTGCCAGCAGCGGACTAGCCTACAATGAGCAGTTCTTC
TRBJ1-6 NA NA TRBV7-2 CASSLMTGYNSPLHF TGTGCCAGCAGCTTGATGACAGGATATAATTCACCCCTCCACTTT
TRBJ2-7 NA TRBD1 TRBV14 CASSQETGGVYEQYF TGTGCCAGCAGCCAAGAGACAGGGGGTGTCTACGAGCAGTACTTC
TRBJ1-2 NA NA TRBV27 CASSLSGSVLGYTF TGTGCCAGCAGTTTATCGGGCAGTGTTCTCGGCTACACCTTC
TRBJ1-5 NA NA TRBV30 CAWSADGRGQPQHF TGTGCCTGGAGTGCGGACGGCCGAGGTCAGCCCCAGCATTTT
TRBJ2-7 NA NA TRBV7-8 CASNAGVTYEQYF TGTGCCAGCAACGCTGGGGTCACCTACGAGCAGTACTTC
TRBJ1-5 NA NA TRBV11-1 CASSLGRCNQPQHF TGTGCCAGCAGCTTAGGCAGGTGCAATCAGCCCCAGCATTTT
TRBJ2-2 NA NA TRBV7-9 CASSPGITGELFF TGTGCCAGCAGTCCCGGAATCACCGGGGAGCTGTTTTTT
TRBJ2-1 once NA TRBV5-1 CASSPTDYNEQFF TGCGCCAGCAGCCCCACCGACTACAATGAGCAGTTCTTC
TRBJ1-1 NA NA TRBV29-1 CSSWGVAGTEAFF TGCAGCTCCTGGGGGGTTGCCGGCACTGAAGCTTTCTTT
TRBJ1-4 NA NA TRBV7-6 CASSLRQGEKLFF TGTGCCAGCAGCTTAAGACAAGGTGAAAAACTGTTTTTT
TRBJ2-2 NA NA TRBV11-2 CASSLVLRPGELFF TGTGCCAGCAGCTTAGTTCTCAGGCCCGGGGAGCTGTTTTTT
TRBJ2-3 NA NA TRBV5-1 CASTTAYTDTQYF TGCGCCAGCACTACCGCCTACACAGATACGCAGTATTTT
TRBJ1-1 NA TRBD1 TRBV7-3 CASSLGGTGGEAFF TGTGCCAGCAGCTTAGGTGGGACAGGGGGCGAAGCTTTCTTT
TRBJ2-7 NA NA TRBV11-2 CASSLEDLTYEQYF TGTGCCAGCAGCCTAGAGGACCTGACCTACGAGCAGTACTTC
TRBJ2-3 NA TRBD1 TRBV7-3 CASSFERQGGTDTQYF TGTGCCAGCAGCTTTGAGAGACAGGGGGGCACAGATACGCAGTATTTT
TRBJ2-2 few NA TRBV5-6 CASSITGELFF TGTGCCAGCAGCATAACCGGGGAGCTGTTTTTT
TRBJ1-2 NA TRBD1 TRBV27 CASSLGATGGAGYTF TGTGCCAGCAGTTTAGGGGCCACAGGGGGCGCTGGCTACACCTTC
TRBJ1-1 NA TRBD1 TRBV6-5 CASSYSDRGRTEAFF TGTGCCAGCAGTTACTCAGACAGGGGGAGGACTGAAGCTTTCTTT
TRBJ2-4 NA NA TRBV4-2 CASSQGTPRTVMDIQYF TGTGCCAGCAGCCAAGGGACCCCTCGCACTGTGATGGACATTCAGTACTTC
TRBJ2-7 NA NA TRBV5-4 CASSLAVGSEQYF TGTGCCAGCAGCTTGGCCGTAGGGAGCGAGCAGTACTTC
TRBJ1-4 NA NA TRBV28 CASKEDSEKLFF TGTGCCAGCAAGGAGGACAGCGAAAAACTGTTTTTT
TRBJ1-1 once TRBD1 TRBV7-9 CASSLVVRGPEAFF TGTGCCAGCAGCTTAGTTGTCAGGGGGCCTGAAGCTTTCTTT
TRBJ2-7 NA NA TRBV5-5 CASSLLGDYEQYF TGTGCCAGCAGCTTGCTGGGGGACTACGAGCAGTACTTC
TRBJ1-1 once NA TRBV6-5 CASSYSGLTTEAFF TGTGCCAGCAGTTACTCGGGGTTGACCACTGAAGCTTTCTTT
TRBJ1-1 once NA TRBV29-1 CSGDMNTEAFF TGCAGCGGGGACATGAACACTGAAGCTTTCTTT
TRBJ2-1 NA NA TRBV6-5 CASSYSHVAGEQFF TGTGCCAGCAGTTACAGCCATGTGGCCGGGGAGCAGTTCTTC
TRBJ2-5 NA NA TRBV4-1 CASSLEEQETQYF TGCGCCAGCAGCCTGGAGGAGCAAGAGACCCAGTACTTC
TRBJ2-7 NA TRBD1 TRBV7-6 CASSMGTGGLYEQYF TGTGCCAGCAGCATGGGGACAGGGGGGTTATACGAGCAGTACTTC
TRBJ1-5 NA NA TRBV28 CASSRASPKQPQHF TGTGCCAGCAGCCGGGCCAGCCCTAAACAGCCCCAGCATTTT
TRBJ1-2 NA NA TRBV7-9 CASSPRVPSGPGRYGYTF TGTGCCAGCAGCCCCCGCGTACCTTCAGGGCCCGGGAGGTATGGCTACACCTTC
TRBJ2-3 NA NA TRBV7-3 CASSLSGGTDTQYF TGTGCCAGCAGCTTGTCCGGGGGAACAGATACGCAGTATTTT
TRBJ2-7 few NA TRBV5-1 CASSLGSGDYEQYF TGCGCCAGCAGCTTGGGTAGCGGTGACTACGAGCAGTACTTC
TRBJ2-1 NA NA TRBV6-5 CASSYVGDNEQFF TGTGCCAGCAGTTACGTGGGAGACAATGAGCAGTTCTTC
TRBJ1-5 NA NA TRBV15 CATSRDQAGSQPQHF TGTGCCACCAGCAGAGATCAGGCGGGAAGTCAGCCCCAGCATTTT
TRBJ1-4 NA TRBD1 TRBV14 CASSQGDREQPRGSGGEKLFF TGTGCCAGCAGCCAAGGGGACAGGGAACAACCTCGGGGCTCGGGAGGGGAAAAACTGTTTTTT
TRBJ1-3 NA NA TRBV7-8 CASSAGATGNTIYF TGTGCCAGCAGCGCAGGGGCCACTGGAAACACCATATATTTT
TRBJ1-3 once NA TRBV7-9 CASSLISSGNTIYF TGTGCCAGCAGCTTAATAAGCTCTGGAAACACCATATATTTT
TRBJ2-5 NA TRBD2 TRBV5-4 CASSARDYQDQETQYF TGTGCCAGCAGCGCCCGGGACTACCAAGATCAAGAGACCCAGTACTTC
TRBJ1-1 NA NA TRBV7-9 CASSGDRLEAFF TGTGCCAGCAGCGGCGACAGGCTTGAAGCTTTCTTT
TRBJ1-2 few NA TRBV9 CASSVERWGDYGYTF TGTGCCAGCAGCGTAGAGCGTTGGGGCGACTATGGCTACACCTTC
TRBJ2-7 NA NA TRBV20-1 CSASDTYEQYF TGCAGTGCTTCAGATACCTACGAGCAGTACTTC
TRBJ2-4 NA TRBD2 TRBV28 CASSFPTSGRDRVAKNIQYF TGTGCCAGCAGTTTCCCCACTAGCGGGAGAGATAGGGTGGCCAAAAACATTCAGTACTTC
TRBJ1-1 NA NA TRBV5-1 CASSLAGGLGDQAFF TGCGCCAGCAGCTTGGCCGGGGGGCTCGGTGACCAAGCTTTCTTT
TRBJ1-2 NA NA TRBV21-1 CASSNNRPRGPYGYTF TGTGCCAGCAGCAATAATCGGCCACGGGGTCCCTATGGCTACACCTTC
TRBJ1-2 NA NA TRBV6-5 CASSPRSYGYTF TGTGCCAGCAGTCCGAGGAGCTATGGCTACACCTTC
TRBJ2-3 NA TRBD1 TRBV29-1 CSVLGTGQPSTDTQYF TGCAGCGTTCTTGGGACAGGACAACCTAGCACAGATACGCAGTATTTT
TRBJ2-7 few NA TRBV27 CASSKGLAYEQYF TGTGCCAGCAGTAAAGGACTTGCCTACGAGCAGTACTTC